This T cell receptor beta chain was recovered during a study of blood T cell repertoires in COVID-19. Across the study: Acute and convalescent COVID-19 samples came from the United States, Italy and Spain.

Those who participated ranged in age from roughly 18 to 89 years and resided in under 25 US areas. This CDR3 contains 15 residues. Germline lookup yields CDR1 ENHRY and CDR2 SYGVKD. The junction had 6 bases not matched to a gene; V was cut back by 3 bases and J by 4 bases. TCRdb keeps only in-frame clones here, not all; method: immunoSEQ multiplex PCR. The sample has about 310,000 clones, over 80% seen once. Input material: PBMCs or T cells enriched from blood (not recorded which). This receptor was identified in a woman in her late teens or twenties who had recovered from COVID-19. The chain recombines TRBV10-3 with TRBJ1-5; TRBD1 aligns across 7 bases. CDR3 DNA: TGTGCCATCAGTGAATCCCGACAGGGAAATCAGCCCCAGCATTTT. The encoded protein is CAISESRQGNQPQHF.